The sequence of this T cell receptor (beta chain) was determined in a study of cytomegalovirus exposure and HLA in healthy donors (TCRdb year 2017). Background on the whole study: In an earlier analysis of under 750 of the donors, 276 Gb of sequence data and just under 120 million unique TCR beta sequences from roughly 180 million T cells were reported. Genome-wide SNP genotypes for about three fifths of the roughly 700 donors were used in a later genetic analysis, which treated that subset as a discovery cohort. To predict cytomegalovirus infection status, the study combined high-throughput TCR immunosequencing, statistical association of individual TCRs with disease status, and machine learning. Roughly 5 DR-DQ haplotypes were treated as single units for association and clustering because of strong linkage in the cohort. In a later analysis, previously published TCR beta repertoires from 666 donors were re-analyzed and high-resolution HLA genotyping was added so that TCR occurrence patterns could be studied. The T cell repertoires of some 670 subjects were profiled by immunosequencing and related to cytomegalovirus serostatus. Besides the first cohort of roughly 640 subjects, a separate validation cohort made up of about 120 different subjects was used. The study aimed to test whether cataloging public T cell receptors could reveal signatures of past pathogen exposure. Every discovery cohort repertoire had been produced on one sequencing platform. Among some 400 genotyped donors of the cohort, an average of about 240,000 unique TCR beta nucleotide sequences was sequenced per donor, of which about 18% were non-productive. An earlier analysis of about 600 of the donors used high-throughput TCR beta sequencing to judge whether each TCR beta V gene segment behaved as functional or pseudogenic. The genetic ancestry cluster associated with self-reported Caucasian donors included 81% of the 398 genotyped donors. An early release covering over 500 HLA-typed donors comprised about 290 gigabases of sequencing data and roughly 85 million unique TCR sequences. Donor age, sex, ethnicity and CMV serostatus were compiled alongside the repertoire data. HLA typing covered class I and class II loci at four-digit resolution. Rather than using new phenotypic data, the later analysis identified candidate immune exposures from TCR beta sequences and from how often those sequences occurred across donors. Typing coverage differed by locus: A, B, C, DRB1 and DQB1 were typed in about 629-630 donors, DQA1 in around 500, DPA1 in 600 to 610, and DPB1 in 400 to 480.

The cohort comprised 666 healthy bone marrow donors. All cohort members were sampled while nominally healthy, although unrecorded immune exposures were likely present. The donor tested CMV seronegative, placing the donor among the 300 to 450 seronegative members of the cohort. Each donor provided a peripheral blood sample, and peripheral blood mononuclear cells were used for TCR beta sequencing. Genomic DNA was extracted from the blood cell samples with the Qiagen DNeasy Blood Extraction Kit. The library was built by means of the immunoSEQ multiplex PCR assay. The multiplex PCR relied on a mix of 60 forward primers for TCR Vbeta segments and 13 reverse primers for TCR Jbeta segments. A multiplex PCR assay on genomic DNA amplified the CDR3 region of rearranged TCR beta genes. The Illumina HiSeq System was used to sequence the amplified TCR beta libraries as 87-base-pair reads. Per the authors' processing: A later analysis counted 75 million to 100 million unique TCR beta chains across the 670 or so repertoires, and 10 million to 11 million of these chains were shared by at least two donors. Raw reads were error-corrected and collapsed into unique sequences with a nearest-neighbor algorithm that merged closely related sequences to remove PCR and sequencing errors. Alignment of CDR3 sequences to IMGT reference sequences was used to assign V, D and J gene segments. For a sequence to be retained, at least a six-nucleotide match to both a V gene segment and a J gene segment was required. A rearrangement counted as productive if the CDR3 had no stop codons and remained in frame with V and J, and every other rearrangement counted as non-productive. Following IMGT convention, CDR3 was defined as the stretch from the second conserved V-encoded cysteine to the conserved J-encoded phenylalanine. The earlier analysis of about 570 of the donors excluded any sequence lacking an unambiguous match to a single V gene segment. In an earlier analysis of about 590 of the donors, a V segment was called functional when productive rearrangements were above 56.7%, and segregating when the standard deviation between donors exceeded 5%. A statistical classification framework was built to diagnose cytomegalovirus status from the catalog of TCR beta chain sequences. A later analysis assigned V and J genes by comparing TCR nucleotide sequences with IMGT/GENE-DB human TR gene sequences. The TCRdist pipeline was used in a later analysis to assign CDR3 sequences and most-parsimonious VDJ recombination scenarios. A later analysis defined each TCR beta chain by its CDR3 amino acid sequence plus V-gene family, and excluded reads lacking a unique V-gene family. A later analysis removed several hundred highly shared, low-generation-probability nucleotide sequences to deal with suspected cross-contamination and a sequencing artifact. In a later analysis, a clonal expansion index was calculated for each public chain from normalized within-repertoire ranks of inferred template counts. In a later analysis, generation probabilities were computed with a VDJ recombination model fitted to out-of-frame rearrangements, and the resulting probabilities were checked against IGoR. In a later analysis, hypergeometric tests were used to score TCR-TCR, TCR-HLA and TCR-CMV co-occurrence, with a repertoire-size bias correction applied to TCR pairs. In a later analysis, false discovery rates were estimated by permuting HLA or CMV assignments 20 times. A later analysis grouped co-occurring TCRs with DBSCAN, adding TCRdist sequence similarity when clustering within HLA-allele-positive subsets. Co-occurrence clustering excluded repertoires with fewer than 30,000 or more than 120,000 public chains, plus five with anomalous nucleotide sharing. TCRdb stores this immuneACCESS table with in-frame sequences only. Part of the clones is absent; in the studies checked, under half of the shortfall reflects unresolved V genes, and no reason is known for the rest. The V and J calls and clone size were taken over from that table, and D and trimming were inferred from the DNA. The sample profile shows approximately 150,000 clones; more than 75% of them were found once. The ten largest clones represent approximately 14% of the sample.

The CDR3 goes from the cysteine to the phenylalanine over 15 residues. Only the CDR3 part of the read is kept: 45 bases, read in frame from the first base. Based on the germline V gene (reference sequence), the CDR1 and CDR2 sequences are MNHNY and SVGAGI. The junction shows trimming of 7 bases on V and 0 bases on J, plus 13 bases between the germline ends. Broader findings and caveats from the paper: CMV serostatus was the only immune exposure information available for the cohort. Broadly in line with IMGT annotations, most TCR beta V segments showed up in productive rearrangements about 90% or about 30% of the time in an earlier analysis of 587 of the donors. A later genetic analysis reported fewer N-insertions in productive TCRs among donors in an Asian-associated ancestry cluster than the roughly 720-donor mean. In a later analysis, HLA-associated TCR beta chains showed more clonal expansion and lower generation probabilities than non-associated chains that were equally common. According to the authors, the approach could potentially be generalized to other disease states and immunological phenotypes. The classifier was reported to diagnose cytomegalovirus status with high specificity and sensitivity in both the original and validation cohorts. When HLA alleles, especially DR and DQ, strongly co-occurred, TCR associations were difficult to assign to individual alleles. Correlated functional status among segregating V segments might reflect linkage disequilibrium, but an unknown experimental factor could not be ruled out. A further reported finding was that TCR beta sequences accurately predicted the HLA-A and HLA-B alleles for most subjects in the first cohort. A later genetic analysis associated a missense DCLRE1C variant with V-gene and J-gene trimming of TCR beta chains, and an independent cohort replicated the association. In a later analysis, the rate of TCR association differed among HLA loci, with DRB1 alleles having the most associated TCRs and HLA-C alleles having the fewest. A later analysis associated 16,951 TCR beta sequences with specific HLA alleles at a false discovery rate of 0.05. Because some donors lacked HLA typing at each locus, the association tests relied only on the typed subset. Most TCR sequences were observed very rarely across donors, whereas some public TCRs were present in many individuals. The cohort was sequenced for TCR beta chains only, and without alpha or paired-chain data the features that could be detected were limited. A later analysis found that most CMV-associated TCR beta chains appeared HLA-restricted, with HLA associations seemingly driven largely by CMV exposure. A cluster of highly shared sequence variants was judged likely to be a technical artifact of the sequencing pipeline. In a later analysis, several top co-occurrence clusters were reported to appear linked to parvovirus B19, influenza, CMV and Epstein-Barr virus. The 87-base-pair reads could not distinguish some IMGT-functional V segments, including TRBV6-2 and TRBV6-3, so those segments were excluded. Presence/absence analyses assumed roughly uniform sequencing depth across donors, an assumption that may not hold. In the study, around 150 TCR beta chains were listed as associated with cytomegalovirus. Seventeen rarely observed V segments, including chromosome 9 orphons, were excluded from the earlier analysis of some 590 of the donors because counts were too low. A few of the identified cytomegalovirus-associated TCR beta chains were confirmed in vitro to be specific for cytomegalovirus antigens.

Comments on this clone: Its recognized antigen is unknown. Base qualities were left out, and no much larger clone turns up one base away.

Recombination connected TRBV6-6 to TRBJ2-1; TRBD1 is a weak D gene call, 5 bases matching. This sequence was found in a woman aged 40 to 55 in good health and CMV-seronegative. The specimen sequenced was PBMCs. In nucleotides, the sequence is TGTGCCAGCACCCACAGGACAAGCTCCTACAATGAGCAGTTCTTC. Its product reads: CASTHRTSSYNEQFF.